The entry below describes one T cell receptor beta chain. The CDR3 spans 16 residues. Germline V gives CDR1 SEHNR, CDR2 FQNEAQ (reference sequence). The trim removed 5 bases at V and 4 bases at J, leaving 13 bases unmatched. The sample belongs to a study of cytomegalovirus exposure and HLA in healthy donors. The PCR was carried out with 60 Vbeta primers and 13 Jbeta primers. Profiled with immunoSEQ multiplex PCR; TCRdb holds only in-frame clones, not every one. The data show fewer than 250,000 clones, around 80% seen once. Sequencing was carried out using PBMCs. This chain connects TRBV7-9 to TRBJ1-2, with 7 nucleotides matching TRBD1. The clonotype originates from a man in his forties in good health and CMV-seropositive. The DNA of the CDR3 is TGTGCCAGCAGCATCGATCCACAGGGGAGAGGCTATGGCTACACCTTC. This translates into CASSIDPQGRGYGYTF.